This T cell receptor beta chain was sequenced in a study of blood T cell repertoires in COVID-19 (dated by TCRdb to 2018 to 2020). Background for the entire study: Samples from collaborators originated in the United States, Italy and Spain and spanned both the acute and convalescent phases of COVID-19. The prospective study material was composed of cDNA or gDNA derived from T cells, B-cell-depleted T cells, or PBMCs. Subjects who had been exposed to COVID-19, were actively infected with it, or had recovered from it provided the deeply sampled blood TCRbeta repertoires that made up the dataset. A freely available public database, intended as a resource for researchers studying the immune response to SARS-CoV-2, is where the repertoires were released. The samples were drawn from the first 160 participants of the ongoing ImmuneRACE study and from 1,254 subjects provided by 6 global collaborators. A de-identified subject ID, COVID-19 status, age in years and sex were almost always included in the sample metadata. Where available, HLA class I and class II types were obtained from metadata supplied by the sample provider rather than from assay-based typing. Study-wide conclusions, independent of this receptor: The amount of clinical and demographic metadata varied by source and participant and was provided uncurated.

To note about this clone: The clone's antigen remains unknown. Base qualities are not at hand, and no much larger clone is one base apart.

The immunoSEQ Assay, a bias-controlled multiplex PCR, was used to amplify TCRbeta CDR3 regions from genomic DNA. Turning to the authors' computational methods: The number of nucleated cells in each sample was estimated by amplification of reference gene primers within the assay. To quantify the absolute abundance of each unique TCRbeta CDR3 rearrangement, sequence reads were collapsed and filtered. Productive Simpson clonality was computed per sample as the square root of Simpson's diversity index over productive rearrangements. TCRdb retrieved this table from immuneACCESS and kept in-frame rearrangements only. Not all clones are present; in checked studies, unresolved V genes account for under half, and no reason is known for the remainder. V and J calls and clone size follow that table, whereas D and trimming were derived from the DNA. For this sample the table gives 140,000 to 150,000 clones, of which around 89% were detected only once. The ten largest clones take up 2.5% to 3% of the sample.

V loses 8 bases at its end and J loses 1 base; junction bases beyond the gene matches: 2. The germline V gene supplies CDR1 SQVTM and CDR2 ANQGSEA. The CDR3 holds 12 amino acids from the cysteine to the phenylalanine. Left in the record is the CDR3 DNA by itself, 36 bases read in frame from the first base. Each collaborating institution followed its own protocols to collect whole blood in K2EDTA tubes. For TCRbeta analysis, collaborators shipped samples as frozen whole blood, isolated PBMCs, or DNA extracted from either of those sample types. The sequenced material came from peripheral blood. The chain is assembled from TRBV29-1 and TRBJ2-3; TRBD1 fits 8 bases in the junction. The sequence was collected from a man aged 55 to 69 with active or convalescent COVID-19. The DNA sequence is as follows: TGCAGCACGGACAGGGGCACAGATACGCAGTATTTT. Its protein is CSTDRGTDTQYF.